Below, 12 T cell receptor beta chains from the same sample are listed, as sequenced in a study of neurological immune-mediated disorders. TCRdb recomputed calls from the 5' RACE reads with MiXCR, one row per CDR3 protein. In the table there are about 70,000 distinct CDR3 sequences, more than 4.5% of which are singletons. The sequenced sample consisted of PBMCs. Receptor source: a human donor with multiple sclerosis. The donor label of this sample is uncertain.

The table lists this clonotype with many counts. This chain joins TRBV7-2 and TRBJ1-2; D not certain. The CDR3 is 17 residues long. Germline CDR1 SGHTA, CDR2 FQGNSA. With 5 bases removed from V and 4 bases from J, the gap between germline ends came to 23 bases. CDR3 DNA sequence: TGTGCCAGCAGCCCCATCGTTCCTAGACCCACTCGCTATGGCTACACCTTC. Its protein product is CASSPIVPRPTRYGYTF.

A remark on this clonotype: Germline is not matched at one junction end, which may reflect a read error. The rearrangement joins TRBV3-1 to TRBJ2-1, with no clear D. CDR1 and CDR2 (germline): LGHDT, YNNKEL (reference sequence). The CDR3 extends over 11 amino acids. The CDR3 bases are TGTGCCACCAGCCTACTGGAGGAGCAGTTCTTC. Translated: CATSLLEEQFF.

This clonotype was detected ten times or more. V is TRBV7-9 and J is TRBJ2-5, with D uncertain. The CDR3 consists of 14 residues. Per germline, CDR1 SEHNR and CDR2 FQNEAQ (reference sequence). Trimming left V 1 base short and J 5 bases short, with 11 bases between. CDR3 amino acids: CASSLGSVVETQYF. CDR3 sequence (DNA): TGTGCCAGCAGCTTAGGTTCTGTTGTGGAGACCCAGTACTTC.

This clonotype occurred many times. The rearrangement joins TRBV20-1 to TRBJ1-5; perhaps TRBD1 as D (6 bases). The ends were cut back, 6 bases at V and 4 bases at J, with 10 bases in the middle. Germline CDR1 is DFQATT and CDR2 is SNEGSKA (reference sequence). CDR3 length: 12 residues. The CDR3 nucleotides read TGCAGTGCAATCACAGGGAATCAGCCCCAGCATTTT. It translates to CSAITGNQPQHF.

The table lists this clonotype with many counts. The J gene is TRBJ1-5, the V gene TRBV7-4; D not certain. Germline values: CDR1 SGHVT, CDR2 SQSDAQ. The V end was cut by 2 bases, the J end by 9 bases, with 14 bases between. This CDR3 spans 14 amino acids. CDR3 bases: TGTGCCAGCAGCTTAACGACCGAGATCACGCCCCAGCATTTT. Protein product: CASSLTTEITPQHF.

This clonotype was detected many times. The CDR3 DNA follows: TGCAGTGCTAGAGAAGGAGGGGGCGGGTGGTCCCTCCACTTT. It yields the protein CSAREGGGGWSLHF. V is TRBV20-1 and J is TRBJ1-6; TRBD1 matches 7 bases. V shed 0 bases and J 14 bases; nucleotides not matched to a gene: 10. Germline values: CDR1 DFQATT, CDR2 SNEGSKA (reference sequence). There are 14 residues in the CDR3.

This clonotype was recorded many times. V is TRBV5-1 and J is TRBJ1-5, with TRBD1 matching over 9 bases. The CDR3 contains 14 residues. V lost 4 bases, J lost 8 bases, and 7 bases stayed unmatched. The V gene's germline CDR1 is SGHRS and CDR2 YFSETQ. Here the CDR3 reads CASSLGTGSEPQHF. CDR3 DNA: TGCGCCAGCAGCCTTGGGACAGGGTCGGAGCCCCAGCATTTT.

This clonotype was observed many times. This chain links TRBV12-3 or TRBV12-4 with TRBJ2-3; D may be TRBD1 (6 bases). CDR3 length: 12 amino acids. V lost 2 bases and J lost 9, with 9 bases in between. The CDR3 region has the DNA TGTGCCAGCAGTTTAAGGACAGCGACGCAGTATTTT. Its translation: CASSLRTATQYF.

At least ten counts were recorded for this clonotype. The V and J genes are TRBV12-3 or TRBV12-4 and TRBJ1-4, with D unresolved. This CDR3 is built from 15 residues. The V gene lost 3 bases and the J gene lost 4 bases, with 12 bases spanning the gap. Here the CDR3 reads CASSFVGFSNEKLFF. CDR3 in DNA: TGTGCCAGCAGTTTTGTGGGGTTTAGTAATGAAAAACTGTTTTTT.

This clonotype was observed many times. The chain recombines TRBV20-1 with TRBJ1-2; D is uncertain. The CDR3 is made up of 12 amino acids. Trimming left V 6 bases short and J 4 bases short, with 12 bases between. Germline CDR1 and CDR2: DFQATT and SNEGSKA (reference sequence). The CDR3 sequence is CSAPTDSYGYTF. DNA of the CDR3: TGCAGTGCCCCAACGGACTCCTATGGCTACACCTTC.

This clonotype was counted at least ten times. The DNA for the CDR3 is TGTGCCAGCAGGAGGGGGTCCCCATTGAACACTGAAGCTTTCTTT. Translating it yields CASRRGSPLNTEAFF. The rearrangement joins TRBV27 to TRBJ1-1; a weak D match, TRBD1 (6 bases). The V end was cut by 6 bases, the J end by 0 bases, with 14 bases between. The CDR3 consists of 15 residues. Per the germline V gene, CDR1 is MNHEY and CDR2 is SMNVEV (reference sequence).

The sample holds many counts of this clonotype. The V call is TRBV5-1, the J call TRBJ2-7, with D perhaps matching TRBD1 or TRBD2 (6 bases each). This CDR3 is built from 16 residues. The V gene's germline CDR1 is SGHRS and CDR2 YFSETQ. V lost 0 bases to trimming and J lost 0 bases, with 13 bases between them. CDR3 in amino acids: CASSLGRGDNSYEQYF. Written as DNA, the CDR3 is TGCGCCAGCAGCTTGGGACGCGGGGACAACTCCTACGAGCAGTACTTC.